The T cell receptor beta chain described here comes from a study of tumor-infiltrating lymphocytes in glioblastoma multiforme. In its sample, this clonotype was seen many times. TCR beta libraries were built from RNA through three nested multiplex PCR rounds using modified ARM-PCR. A single record per CDR3 protein comes from TCRdb applying MiXCR to the multiplex PCR reads. Here the sample spans approximately 30,000 distinct CDR3 sequences, around 60% being singletons. CDR3 size: 15 residues. In germline, CDR1 is SGHRS, CDR2 YFSETQ. V dropped 3 bases and J dropped 2 bases, with 14 bases sitting between them.

The TCR originated in a male donor with glioblastoma. The chain uses TRBV5-1 and TRBJ2-5; D gene uncertain. The sequenced sample was brain tumor tissue. For the CDR3, the DNA is TGCGCCAGCAGCTGGGAAGGAATGCCGCAAGAGACCCAGTACTTC. Its protein is CASSWEGMPQETQYF.